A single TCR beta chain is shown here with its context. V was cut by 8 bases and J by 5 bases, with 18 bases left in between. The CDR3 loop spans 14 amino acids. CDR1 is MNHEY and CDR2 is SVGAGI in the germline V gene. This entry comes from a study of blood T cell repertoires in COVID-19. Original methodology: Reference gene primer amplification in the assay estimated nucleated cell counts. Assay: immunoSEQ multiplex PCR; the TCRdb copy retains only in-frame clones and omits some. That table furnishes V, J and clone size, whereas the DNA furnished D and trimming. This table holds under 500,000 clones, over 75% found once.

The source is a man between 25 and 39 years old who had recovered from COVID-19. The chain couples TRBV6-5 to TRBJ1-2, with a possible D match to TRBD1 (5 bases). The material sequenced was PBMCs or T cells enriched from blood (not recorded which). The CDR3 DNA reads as TGTGCCAGCTCTCCGGGCGGGGGAGGATATGGCTACACCTTC. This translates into CASSPGGGGYGYTF.